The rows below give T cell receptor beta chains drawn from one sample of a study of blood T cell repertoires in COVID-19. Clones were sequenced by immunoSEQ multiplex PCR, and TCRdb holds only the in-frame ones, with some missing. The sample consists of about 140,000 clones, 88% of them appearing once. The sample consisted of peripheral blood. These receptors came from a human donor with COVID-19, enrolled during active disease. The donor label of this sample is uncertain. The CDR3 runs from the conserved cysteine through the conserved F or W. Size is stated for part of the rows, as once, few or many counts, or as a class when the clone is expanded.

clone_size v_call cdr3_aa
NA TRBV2 CASMLGGGNEQFF
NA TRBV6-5 CASTSTSGETQYF
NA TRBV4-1 CASSQGQSYGYTF
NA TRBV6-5 CASGFGTGGYEQYF
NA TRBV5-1 CASSFGIGELFF
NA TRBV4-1 CASSQKTAPPYNSPLHF
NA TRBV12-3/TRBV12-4 CASKQGYASPLHF
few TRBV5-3 CARSLVVPGSEAFF
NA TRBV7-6 CASSLVQGTTGELFF
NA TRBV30 CAWSVLGTGGNQPQHF
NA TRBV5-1 CASSPGQGLLKLFF
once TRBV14 CASSHQGHYEQYF
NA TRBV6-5 CASRPDSGIGEQYF